This entry concerns a single T cell receptor (beta chain). The antigen is unknown. In the same sample, other DNA sequences code for this CDR3. There are 11 residues in the CDR3. V lost 6 bases to trimming and J lost 6 bases, with 6 bases between them. CDR1 is SGHNT and CDR2 is YENEEA in the germline V gene. Selected positively for CCR7 and CD45RO-negative, naive CD8 cells excluded terminally differentiated effector memory CD45RA+ cells. This sample stems from a study of shared clonotypes between healthy human individuals. Notes on the study in general: A few donors shared 4.5% to 6.5% of their naive CD4 clonotypes. Non-shared clonotypes had lower generation probabilities than clonotypes shared by all four sorted-subset donors. Enrolling few donors narrowed the genetic and exposure-history diversity that was represented.

Evenly divided among several immunoSEQ plates was the genomic DNA of each subset. Clones were sequenced by immunoSEQ multiplex PCR, and TCRdb holds only the in-frame ones, with some missing. The sample lists about 820,000 clones, 80% to 95% occurring once. V and J are TRBV11-3 and TRBJ2-1; D uncertain. Sequenced input: naive CD8+ T cells sorted from blood. This TCR derives from a man under 40 in good health. The CDR3 DNA reads as TGTGCCAGCAGTCTAGGCAATGAGCAGTTCTTC. Amino acid sequence: CASSLGNEQFF.